This T cell receptor beta chain was retrieved from a study of CD8 T cells in ankylosing spondylitis. Study observations and caveats: Reportedly, significant enrichment of disease-linked clones occurred in matched ankylosing spondylitis synovial fluid.

Germline CDR1 SNHLY, CDR2 FYNNEI. The CDR3 is 15 amino acids. The V gene end was trimmed by 6 bases and the J gene end by 0 bases; junction bases not matched to a gene: 8. Details on this clonotype: The antigen is unknown.

Via MiXCR, TCRdb re-called the 5' RACE reads, giving one row per CDR3 protein. The table has roughly 150,000 distinct CDR3 sequences, around a third seen once. Sequences were obtained from synovial fluid, either unsorted or a sorted T cell fraction (not recorded which). The sequence was collected from a male donor with ankylosing spondylitis. This chain connects TRBV2 to TRBJ2-7; the match to TRBD1 covers 7 bases. CDR3 residues: CASSPDRAYSYEQYF. CDR3 sequence (DNA): TGTGCCAGCAGCCCCGACAGGGCCTACTCCTACGAGCAGTACTTC.